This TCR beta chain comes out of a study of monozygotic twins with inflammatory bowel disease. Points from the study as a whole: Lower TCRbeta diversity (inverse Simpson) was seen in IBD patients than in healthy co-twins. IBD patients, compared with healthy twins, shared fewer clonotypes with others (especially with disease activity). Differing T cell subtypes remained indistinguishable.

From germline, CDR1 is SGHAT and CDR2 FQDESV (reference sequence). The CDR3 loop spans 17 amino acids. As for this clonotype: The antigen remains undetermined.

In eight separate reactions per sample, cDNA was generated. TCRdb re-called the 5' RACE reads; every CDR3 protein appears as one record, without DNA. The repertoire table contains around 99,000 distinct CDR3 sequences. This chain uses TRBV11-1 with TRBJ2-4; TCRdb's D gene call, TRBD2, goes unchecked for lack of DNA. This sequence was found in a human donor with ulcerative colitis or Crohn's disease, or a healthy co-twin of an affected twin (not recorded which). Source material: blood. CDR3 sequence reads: CASSRGLAGQGKNIQYF.